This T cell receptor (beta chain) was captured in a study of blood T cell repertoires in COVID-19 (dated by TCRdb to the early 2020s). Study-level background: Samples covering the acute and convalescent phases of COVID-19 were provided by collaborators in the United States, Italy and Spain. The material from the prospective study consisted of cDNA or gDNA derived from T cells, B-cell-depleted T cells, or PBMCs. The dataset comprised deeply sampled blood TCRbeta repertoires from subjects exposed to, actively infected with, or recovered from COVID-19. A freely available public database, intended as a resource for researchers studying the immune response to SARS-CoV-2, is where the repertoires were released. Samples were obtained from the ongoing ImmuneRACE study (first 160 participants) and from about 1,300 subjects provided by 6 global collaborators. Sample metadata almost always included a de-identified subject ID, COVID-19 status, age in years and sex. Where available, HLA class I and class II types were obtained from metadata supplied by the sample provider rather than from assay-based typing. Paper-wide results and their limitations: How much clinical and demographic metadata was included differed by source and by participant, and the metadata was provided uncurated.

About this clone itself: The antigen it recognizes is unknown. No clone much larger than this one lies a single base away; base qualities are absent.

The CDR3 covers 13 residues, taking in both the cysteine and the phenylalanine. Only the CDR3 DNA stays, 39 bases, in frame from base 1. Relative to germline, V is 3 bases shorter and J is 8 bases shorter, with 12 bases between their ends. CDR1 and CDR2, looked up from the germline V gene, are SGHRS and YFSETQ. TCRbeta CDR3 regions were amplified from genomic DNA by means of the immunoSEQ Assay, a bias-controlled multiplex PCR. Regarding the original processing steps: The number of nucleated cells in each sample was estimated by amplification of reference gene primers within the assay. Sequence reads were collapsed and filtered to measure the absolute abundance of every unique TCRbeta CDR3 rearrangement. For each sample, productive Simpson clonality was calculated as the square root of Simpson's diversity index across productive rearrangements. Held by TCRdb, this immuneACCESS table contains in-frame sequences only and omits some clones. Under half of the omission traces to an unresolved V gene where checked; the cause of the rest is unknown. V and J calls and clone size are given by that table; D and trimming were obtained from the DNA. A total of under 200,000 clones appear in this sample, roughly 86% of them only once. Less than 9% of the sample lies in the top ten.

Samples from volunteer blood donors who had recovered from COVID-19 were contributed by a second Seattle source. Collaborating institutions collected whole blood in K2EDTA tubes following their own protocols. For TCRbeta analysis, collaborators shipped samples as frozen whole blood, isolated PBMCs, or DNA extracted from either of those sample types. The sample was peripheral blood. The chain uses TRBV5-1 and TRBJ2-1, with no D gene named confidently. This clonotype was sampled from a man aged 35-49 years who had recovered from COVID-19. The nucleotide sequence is TGCGCCAGCAGCTCTCCCCCCGCGGATGAGCAGTTCTTC. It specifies CASSSPPADEQFF.